The present TCR beta chain was sequenced within a study of cytomegalovirus exposure and HLA in healthy donors. CDR1 and CDR2 from the germline V gene are LGHNA and YSLEER. V lost 0 bases and J lost 0, with 14 bases in between. The length of the CDR3 is 17 residues. Study-level findings and limits: Within a later analysis, the majority of CMV-associated TCR beta chains appeared HLA-restricted.

About this clone: What it binds is not known.

PCR was performed using 60 Vbeta and 13 Jbeta primers. Some clones are missing from TCRdb's copy, which holds only in-frame ones; the method was immunoSEQ multiplex PCR. The table lists some 190,000 clones, more than 70% of them singletons. Sequencing was performed on PBMCs. The receptor's source is a man between 40 and 49 years old in good health and CMV-seropositive. V is TRBV4-3 and J is TRBJ1-2; D is ambiguous. The CDR3 loop is CASSQEVAAPANYGYTF. The CDR3 region has the DNA TGCGCCAGCAGCCAAGAAGTGGCGGCCCCAGCTAACTATGGCTACACCTTC.